The 8 T cell receptor beta chains presented below share a single source sample, sequenced in a study of T cell repertoires in cytomegalovirus infection. One entry per CDR3 protein, called by TCRdb with MiXCR from the reads. The repertoire consists of more than 400,000 distinct CDR3 sequences, with 26% occurring once and the leading ten covering under 15%. The source material was PBMCs. Every receptor here comes from a human donor in good health (CMV status not recorded). Some clones in this sample may be carry-over from other donors' samples.

The rearrangement uses TRBV7-4 and TRBJ2-3, with 10 bases matching TRBD2. This CDR3 has 17 amino acids. The trim removed 1 base at V and 5 bases at J, leaving 9 bases unmatched. Germline assignment: CDR1 SGHVT and CDR2 SQSDAQ. This CDR3 is CASSLEVGSGRRDTQYF. The CDR3 region has the DNA TGTGCCAGCAGCTTAGAAGTTGGTAGCGGGAGGCGAGATACGCAGTATTTT.

V gene TRBV20-1 combines with J gene TRBJ2-7; TRBD2 might be the D (5 bases). This CDR3 contains 12 residues. Germline V lookup: CDR1 DFQATT, CDR2 SNEGSKA (reference sequence). Trimming shortened V by 7 bases and J by 3 bases, and 13 bases separated the two germline ends. CDR3 sequence (DNA): TGCAGTGGTGTCGGGGTAGGCTACGAGCAGTACTTC. Translating it yields CSGVGVGYEQYF.

The table lists this clonotype with many counts. CDR3 nucleotide sequence: TGTGCCAGCAGCTTAGGGGGGCGGGGGGTGGAGACCCAGTACTTC. The encoded protein is CASSLGGRGVETQYF. The rearrangement uses TRBV7-8 and TRBJ2-5; 8 nucleotides align to TRBD2. The germline V gene encodes CDR1 SGHVS and CDR2 FQNEAQ. V dropped 1 base and J dropped 5; count of bases not matched to a gene: 6. The CDR3 is 15 amino acids.

The chain couples TRBV2 to TRBJ2-2; D might be TRBD1 or TRBD2, each matching 5 bases. V lost 6 bases, J lost 0 bases, and 14 bases lay in between. CDR3 size: 16 residues. The germline V gene encodes CDR1 SNHLY and CDR2 FYNNEI. DNA of the CDR3: TGTGCCAGCAGGGACGGGGCCAGTGCGAACACCGGGGAGCTGTTTTTT. Amino acids: CASRDGASANTGELFF.

The rearrangement joins TRBV6-6 to TRBJ2-3; D unclear. The length of the CDR3 is 16 residues. The germline V gene has CDR1 MNHNY and CDR2 SVGAGI (reference sequence). V shed 0 bases and J shed 10 bases, with 20 bases lying between them. CDR3: CASSYSIGVSEMAQYF. The CDR3 DNA is TGTGCCAGCAGTTACTCGATTGGAGTCTCGGAAATGGCGCAGTATTTT.

The chain carries TRBV6-9 and TRBJ2-7; 9 bases fit TRBD2. The CDR3 length is 14 residues. Germline V gene data show CDR1 as MNHGY and CDR2 as SVAAGI. The junction had 6 bases not matched to a gene; V was cut back by 8 bases and J by 1 base. The CDR3 region has the DNA TGTGCCAGCGAGGGGACTAGCCAATCCTACGAGCAGTACGTC. Amino acid sequence: CASEGTSQSYEQYV.

This clonotype was counted only a few times. This rearrangement joins TRBV15 to TRBJ1-5, with 8 bases fitting TRBD1. Germline-derived CDR1 and CDR2 are LNHNV and YYDKDF (reference sequence). The J segment lost 4 bases and the V segment lost 4 bases, leaving 3 bases of the junction unmatched. The CDR3 contains 14 residues. The CDR3 sequence: CATSNRDRNQPQHF. CDR3 coding DNA: TGTGCCACCAGCAACCGGGACAGGAATCAGCCCCAGCATTTT.

This clonotype was seen a handful of times. The chain employs TRBV5-1 and TRBJ2-5; D is uncertain. Germline CDR1 reads SGHRS; CDR2 reads YFSETQ. This CDR3 region has 14 residues. The V end lost 1 base, the J end lost 2 bases, and 9 bases lay between the germline ends. As DNA, the CDR3 is TGCGCCAGCAGCTTGTGGCAGAGACAAGAGACCCAGTACTTC. This codes for CASSLWQRQETQYF.